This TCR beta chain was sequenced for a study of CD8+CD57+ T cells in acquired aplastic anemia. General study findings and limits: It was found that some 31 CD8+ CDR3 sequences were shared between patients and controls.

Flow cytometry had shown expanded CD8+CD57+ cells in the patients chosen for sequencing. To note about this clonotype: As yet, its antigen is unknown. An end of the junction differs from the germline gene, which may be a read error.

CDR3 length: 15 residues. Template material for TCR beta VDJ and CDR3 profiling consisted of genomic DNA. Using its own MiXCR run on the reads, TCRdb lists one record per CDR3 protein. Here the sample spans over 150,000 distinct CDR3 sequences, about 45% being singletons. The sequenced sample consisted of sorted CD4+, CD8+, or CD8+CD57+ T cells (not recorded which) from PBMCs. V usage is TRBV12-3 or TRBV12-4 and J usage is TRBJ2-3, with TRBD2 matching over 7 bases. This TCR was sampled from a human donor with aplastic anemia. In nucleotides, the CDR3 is TGTGCCAGCAGTTTCCGGGGGGTAGTGTTAGAGACCCAGCACTTC. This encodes CASSFRGVVLETQHF.